This T cell receptor (beta chain) was sequenced in a study of T cells after yellow fever vaccination. Study-level findings and limits: Weaker overall, the secondary response nonetheless peaked faster (day 5 versus 15). High-abundance clonotypes from the bulk population could contaminate FACS-sorted repertoires.

This clonotype was recorded many times. The antigen remains undetermined. Generation of TCR cDNA used 5'RACE template switching (which added a universal primer site and UMIs). TCRdb re-called the 5' RACE reads through MiXCR, storing one row per CDR3 protein. This sample carries about 340,000 distinct CDR3 sequences, 8.7% of them seen once, and the ten largest clones take 15% to 20%. The sample in question was PBMCs, obtained on the day of the first yellow fever vaccination. This sequence was found in a man aged 18 to 35 who received the YFV17D yellow fever vaccine.

CDR3 protein: CASSSPQYGGNIQYF. CDR3 nucleotides: TGTGCCAGCAGTTCCCCTCAGTATGGGGGAAACATTCAGTACTTC. The chain links TRBV7-2 to TRBJ2-4; TRBD1 or TRBD2 may be the D gene (5 bases each). Germline V lookup: CDR1 SGHTA, CDR2 FQGNSA. The CDR3 has 15 residues. Trimming shortened V by 6 bases and J by 6 bases, and 18 bases separated the two germline ends.